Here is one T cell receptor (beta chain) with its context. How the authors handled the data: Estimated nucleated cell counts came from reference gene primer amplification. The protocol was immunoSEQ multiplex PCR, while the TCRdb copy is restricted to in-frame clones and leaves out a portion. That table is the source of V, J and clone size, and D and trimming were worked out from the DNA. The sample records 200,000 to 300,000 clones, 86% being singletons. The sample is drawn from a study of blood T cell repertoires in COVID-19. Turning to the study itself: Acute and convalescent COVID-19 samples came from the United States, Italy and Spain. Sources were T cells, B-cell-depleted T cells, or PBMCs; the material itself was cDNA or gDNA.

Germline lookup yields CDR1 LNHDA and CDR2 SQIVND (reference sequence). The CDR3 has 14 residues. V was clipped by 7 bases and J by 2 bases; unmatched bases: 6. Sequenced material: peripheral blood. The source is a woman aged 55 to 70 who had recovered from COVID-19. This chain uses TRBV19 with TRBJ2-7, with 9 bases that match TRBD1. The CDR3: CASTLGTGPYEQYF. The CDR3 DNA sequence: TGTGCCAGTACCCTAGGGACAGGGCCCTACGAGCAGTACTTC.